These 9 T cell receptor beta chains originate from one sample sequenced in a study of follicular helper T cells after annual influenza vaccination. Sample time point: 2014-2015 season, 7 days after vaccination. Some clones are missing from TCRdb's copy, which holds only in-frame ones; the method was immunoSEQ multiplex PCR. The table lists nearly 15,000 clones, approximately 84% of them singletons. This sample comprised CXCR5+ CD38- circulating T follicular helper cells from blood, obtained 7 days after influenza vaccination. Documented subset: circulating Tfh, non-naive CD4+CXCR5+PD-1+ (ICOS+CD38+ or ICOS-CD38-). The receptors here all came from an adult who received the influenza vaccine.

CDR3 bases: TGCAGCGTCCACAGGGAACGCGAGCAGTACTTC. Translation gives CSVHREREQYF. This chain uses TRBV29-1 with TRBJ2-7; possibly TRBD1 for D (6 bases). The germline V gene encodes CDR1 SQVTM and CDR2 ANQGSEA. The CDR3 is 11 amino acids. V shed 6 bases and J shed 6 bases, with 12 bases lying between them.

This clone was seen only a few times. The V call is TRBV19, the J call TRBJ2-2; D uncertain. The germline gives CDR1 LNHDA, CDR2 SQIVND (reference sequence). The CDR3 is 16 residues long. V lost 0 bases and J lost 0, with 8 bases in between. The CDR3 reads CASSIESYSNTGELFF. CDR3 sequence (DNA): TGTGCCAGTAGTATAGAGTCCTATTCGAACACCGGGGAGCTGTTTTTT. Looking up the rest from reference TRBV19 and TRBJ2-2 gives the full variable domain: DGGITQSPKYLFRKEGQNVTLSCEQNLNHDAMYWYRQDPGQGLRLIYYSQIVNDFQKGDIAEGYSVSREKKESFPLTVTSAQKNPTAFYLCASSIESYSNTGELFFGEGSRLTVL.

This chain uses TRBV7-2 with TRBJ2-7; 7 bases line up with TRBD1. The CDR3 consists of 12 residues. After removal of 5 bases from V and 4 bases from J, the junction contained 2 bases not matched to a gene. Per the germline V gene, CDR1 is SGHTA and CDR2 is FQGNSA. CDR3 in amino acids: CASSTGQYEQYF. DNA for the CDR3: TGTGCCAGCAGCACGGGACAGTACGAGCAGTACTTC.

V and J are TRBV7-9 and TRBJ2-6, with D maybe TRBD1 (6 bases). CDR1 SEHNR and CDR2 FQNEAQ come from the germline V gene (reference sequence). V shed 6 bases and J shed 0 bases, with 15 bases lying between them. The CDR3 loop spans 17 amino acids. The CDR3 region is CASRPLDRPSGANVLTF. DNA of the CDR3: TGTGCCAGCAGACCCCTTGACAGGCCCTCTGGGGCCAACGTCCTGACTTTC.

V and J are TRBV7-8 and TRBJ1-2; D is ambiguous. Trimming left V 5 bases short and J 4 bases short, with 14 bases between. Germline CDR1 reads SGHVS; CDR2 reads FQNEAQ. The CDR3 is 14 residues long. CDR3 nucleotide sequence: TGTGCCAGCAGCCTGAGTGCGAAAAGCTATGGCTACACCTTC. Translated: CASSLSAKSYGYTF.

This rearrangement joins TRBV30 to TRBJ1-1, with D tentatively TRBD1 (5 bases). The CDR3 extends over 14 amino acids. Trimming left V 3 bases short and J 2 bases short, with 13 bases between. Germline CDR1 GTSNPN, CDR2 SVGIG (reference sequence). The CDR3 nucleotides are TGTGCCTGGAGGGGGGAGGGCTACAACACTGAAGCTTTCTTT. It is translated as CAWRGEGYNTEAFF.

The rearrangement links TRBV6-5 to TRBJ2-5, with a possible D match to TRBD1 (5 bases). This CDR3 comprises 12 residues. V gave up 8 bases and J gave up 6 bases, with 13 bases separating them. Germline V gene lookup returns CDR1 MNHEY and CDR2 SVGAGI. CDR3 loop: CASGLPGQTQYF. The CDR3 coding sequence is TGTGCCAGCGGGCTACCAGGGCAGACCCAGTACTTC.

The CDR3 here is CASRQGIREKLFF. The DNA for the CDR3 is TGTGCCAGCAGACAGGGTATACGGGAAAAACTGTTTTTT. This chain connects TRBV28 to TRBJ1-4; possible D gene TRBD1, 6 bases. The V gene's germline CDR1 is MDHEN and CDR2 SYDVKM. Trimming shortened V by 6 bases and J by 8 bases, and 13 bases separated the two germline ends. The CDR3 totals 13 residues.

A single count supports this clone. The DNA of the CDR3 is TGTGCCAGCAGCCCAGAGGGCGGGAGAAACAATGAGCAGTTCTTC. It yields the protein CASSPEGGRNNEQFF. The chain is built from TRBV6-4 and TRBJ2-1; 7 bases agree with TRBD2. Germline loops: CDR1 MRHNA, CDR2 SNTAGT. V lost 6 bases, J lost 5 bases, and 10 bases stayed unmatched. The CDR3 extends over 15 amino acids.